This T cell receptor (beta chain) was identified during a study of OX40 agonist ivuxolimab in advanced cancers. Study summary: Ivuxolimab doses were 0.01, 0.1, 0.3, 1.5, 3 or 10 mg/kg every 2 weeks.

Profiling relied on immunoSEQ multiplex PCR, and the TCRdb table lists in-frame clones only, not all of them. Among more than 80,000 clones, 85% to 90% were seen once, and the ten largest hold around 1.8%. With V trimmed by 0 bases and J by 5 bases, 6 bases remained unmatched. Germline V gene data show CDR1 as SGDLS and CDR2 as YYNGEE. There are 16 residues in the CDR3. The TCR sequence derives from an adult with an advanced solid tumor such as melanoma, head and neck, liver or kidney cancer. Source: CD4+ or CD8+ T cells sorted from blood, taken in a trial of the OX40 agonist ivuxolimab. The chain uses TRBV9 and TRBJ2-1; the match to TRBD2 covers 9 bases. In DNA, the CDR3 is TGTGCCAGCAGCGTAGTTGGGCTAGCGGGGAACAATGAGCAGTTCTTC. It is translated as CASSVVGLAGNNEQFF.